This is a list of T cell receptor beta chains from one sample in a study of T cell repertoires in cytomegalovirus infection. Using its own MiXCR run on the reads, TCRdb lists one record per CDR3 protein. The sample yields under 300,000 distinct CDR3 sequences, more than 15% seen once. Sequences were obtained from CD8+ T cells from PBMCs. Every receptor here comes from a human donor in good health (CMV status not recorded). Some clones in this sample may be carry-over from other donors' samples. The conserved cysteine and the conserved F or W are not part of the CDR3 here. The D gene is left open where the match is weak.

d_gene	v_gene	j_gene	CDR3aa
NA	TRBV6-2/TRBV6-3	TRBJ1-5	ASSLRLGEPNQPQH
NA	TRBV7-3	TRBJ1-2	ASSSPRTANYGYT
NA	TRBV20-1	TRBJ2-7	SARDSRDYEQY
TRBD1	TRBV6-1	TRBJ2-1	ASSDPGTGYRNEQF
NA	TRBV20-1	TRBJ1-6	SAPGTENSPLH
NA	TRBV12-3/TRBV12-4	TRBJ2-2	ASSFLRTTLNTGELF
NA	TRBV13	TRBJ1-3	ASRLGRNSGNTIY
TRBD2	TRBV7-9	TRBJ2-3	ASSPRTSGRTDTQY
NA	TRBV29-1	TRBJ2-3	SVDADGEGFADTQY
NA	TRBV20-1	TRBJ1-4	SARDQPPLATNEKLF
NA	TRBV7-9	TRBJ2-3	AIPRRSRDSISTDTQY
NA	TRBV6-5	TRBJ1-5	ASSLGQGLQPQH
TRBD1	TRBV6-1	TRBJ1-5	ASSKDRRINQPQH
NA	TRBV27	TRBJ1-2	ASSDMGDGYT
NA	TRBV7-2	TRBJ2-3	ASSRRAASTDTQY
TRBD1	TRBV6-2/TRBV6-3	TRBJ2-1	ASSRPGTGEDNEQF
TRBD2	TRBV27	TRBJ2-3	ASSPRGVTDTQY
NA	TRBV29-1	TRBJ1-6	SVILNSPLH
TRBD1	TRBV10-3	TRBJ2-6	AISADRGRMANVLT
NA	TRBV6-1	TRBJ1-5	ASSEGVGNQPQH
NA	TRBV5-1	TRBJ1-3	ASSLDSTTGNTIY
TRBD1	TRBV7-2	TRBJ2-7	ASSPYPGQGADEQY
TRBD1	TRBV7-8	TRBJ1-2	ASSLVWDREGYT
TRBD2	TRBV28	TRBJ2-7	ASSDRLAGLSYEQY
NA	TRBV20-1	TRBJ1-1	RARDPGVGTEAF
TRBD1	TRBV4-2	TRBJ1-1	ASSLDRGMAF
NA	TRBV2	TRBJ1-2	ASSVGQYTSDGYT
NA	TRBV7-6	TRBJ2-1	ASSLVDNEQF
TRBD1	TRBV5-1	TRBJ2-7	ASSLNPTGFYEQY
NA	TRBV11-2	TRBJ1-6	ASSSFDRGSNSPLH
TRBD2	TRBV6-2/TRBV6-3	TRBJ2-7	ASRGLAGPTYEQY
NA	TRBV2	TRBJ2-3	ASRGHTRGDHTQY